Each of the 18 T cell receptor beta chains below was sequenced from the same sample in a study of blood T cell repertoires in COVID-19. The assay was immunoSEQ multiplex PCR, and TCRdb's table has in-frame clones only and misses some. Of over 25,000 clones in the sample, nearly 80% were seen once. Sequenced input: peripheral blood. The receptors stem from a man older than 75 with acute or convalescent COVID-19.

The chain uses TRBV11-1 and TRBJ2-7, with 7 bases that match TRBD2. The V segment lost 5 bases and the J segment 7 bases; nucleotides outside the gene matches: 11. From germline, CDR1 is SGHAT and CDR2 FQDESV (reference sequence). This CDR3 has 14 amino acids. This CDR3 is CASSGSGTPSEQYF. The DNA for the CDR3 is TGTGCCAGCAGCGGAAGCGGGACCCCGAGTGAGCAGTACTTC.

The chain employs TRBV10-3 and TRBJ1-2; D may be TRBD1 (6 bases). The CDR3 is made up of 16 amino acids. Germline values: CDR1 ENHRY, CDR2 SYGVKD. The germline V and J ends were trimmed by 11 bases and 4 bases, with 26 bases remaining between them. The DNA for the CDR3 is TGTGCCGTCCAGGGGACGGGGACGGACGTGGGCTATGGCTACACCTTC. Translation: CAVQGTGTDVGYGYTF.

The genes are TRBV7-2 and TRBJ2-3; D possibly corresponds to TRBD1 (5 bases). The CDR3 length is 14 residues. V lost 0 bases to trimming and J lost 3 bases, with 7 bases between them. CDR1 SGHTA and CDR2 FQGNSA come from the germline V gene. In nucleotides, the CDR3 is TGTGCCAGCAGCTTAGCAGGGGTGACAGATACGCAGTATTTT. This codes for CASSLAGVTDTQYF.

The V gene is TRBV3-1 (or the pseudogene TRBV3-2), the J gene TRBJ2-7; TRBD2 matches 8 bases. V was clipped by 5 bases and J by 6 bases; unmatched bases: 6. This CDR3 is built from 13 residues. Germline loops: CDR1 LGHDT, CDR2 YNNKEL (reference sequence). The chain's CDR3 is CASSSGLVPEQYF. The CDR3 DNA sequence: TGTGCCAGCAGCTCGGGACTAGTGCCCGAGCAGTACTTC.

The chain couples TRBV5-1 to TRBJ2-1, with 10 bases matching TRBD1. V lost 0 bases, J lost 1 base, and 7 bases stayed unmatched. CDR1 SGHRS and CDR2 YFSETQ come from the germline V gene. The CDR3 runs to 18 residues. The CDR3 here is CASSLAPGQGNSYNEQFF. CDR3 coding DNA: TGCGCCAGCAGCTTGGCCCCGGGACAGGGGAATTCCTACAATGAGCAGTTCTTC. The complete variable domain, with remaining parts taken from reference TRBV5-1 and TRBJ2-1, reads KAGVTQTPRYLIKTRGQQVTLSCSPISGHRSVSWYQQTPGQGLQFLFEYFSETQRNKGNFPGRFSGRQFSNSRSEMNVSTLELGDSALYLCASSLAPGQGNSYNEQFFGPGTRLTVL.

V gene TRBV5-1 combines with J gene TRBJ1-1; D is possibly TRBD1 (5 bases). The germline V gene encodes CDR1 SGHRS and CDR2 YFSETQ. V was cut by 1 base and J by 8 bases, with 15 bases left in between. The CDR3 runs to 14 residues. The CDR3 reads CASSLRAPGLEAFF. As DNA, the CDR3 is TGCGCCAGCAGCTTGAGGGCCCCAGGGTTGGAAGCTTTCTTT.

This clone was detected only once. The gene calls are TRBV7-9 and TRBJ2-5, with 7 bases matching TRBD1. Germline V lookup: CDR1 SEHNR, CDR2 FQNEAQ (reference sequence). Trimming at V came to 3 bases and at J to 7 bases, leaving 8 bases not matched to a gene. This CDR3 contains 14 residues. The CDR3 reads CASSFPGQTLTQYF. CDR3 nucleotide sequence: TGTGCCAGCAGCTTCCCGGGACAGACATTGACCCAGTACTTC.

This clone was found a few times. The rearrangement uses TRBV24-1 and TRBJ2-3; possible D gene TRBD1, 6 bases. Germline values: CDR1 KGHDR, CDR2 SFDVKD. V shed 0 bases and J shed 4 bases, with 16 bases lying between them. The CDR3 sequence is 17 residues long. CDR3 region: CATSDLKKNRAADTQYF. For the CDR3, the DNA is TGTGCCACCAGTGATTTGAAAAAAAACAGGGCTGCAGATACGCAGTATTTT.

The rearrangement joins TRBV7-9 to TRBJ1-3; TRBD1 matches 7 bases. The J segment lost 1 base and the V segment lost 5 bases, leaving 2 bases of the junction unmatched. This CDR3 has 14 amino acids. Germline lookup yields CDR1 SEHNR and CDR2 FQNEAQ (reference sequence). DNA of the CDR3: TGTGCCAGCAGCCCGACAGGGTCTGGAAACACCATATATTTT. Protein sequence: CASSPTGSGNTIYF. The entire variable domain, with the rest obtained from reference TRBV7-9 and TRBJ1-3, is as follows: DTGVSQNPRHKITKRGQNVTFRCDPISEHNRLYWYRQTLGQGPEFLTYFQNEAQLEKSRLLSDRFSAERPKGSFSTLEIQRTEQGDSAMYLCASSPTGSGNTIYFGEGSWLTVV.

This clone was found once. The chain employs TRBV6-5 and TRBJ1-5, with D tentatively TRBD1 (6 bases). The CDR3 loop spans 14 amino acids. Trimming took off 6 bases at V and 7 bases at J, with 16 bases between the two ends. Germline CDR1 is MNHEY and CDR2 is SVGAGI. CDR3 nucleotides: TGTGCCAGCAGGGGCAGGGGAGGGGAACAGCCCCAGCATTTT. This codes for CASRGRGGEQPQHF.

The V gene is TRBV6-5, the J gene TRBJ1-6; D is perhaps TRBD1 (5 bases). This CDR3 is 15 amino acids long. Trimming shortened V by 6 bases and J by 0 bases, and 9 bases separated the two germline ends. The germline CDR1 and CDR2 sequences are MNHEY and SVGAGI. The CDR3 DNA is TGTGCCAGCAGGGTAGACAGCTCCTATAATTCACCCCTCCACTTT. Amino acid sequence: CASRVDSSYNSPLHF.

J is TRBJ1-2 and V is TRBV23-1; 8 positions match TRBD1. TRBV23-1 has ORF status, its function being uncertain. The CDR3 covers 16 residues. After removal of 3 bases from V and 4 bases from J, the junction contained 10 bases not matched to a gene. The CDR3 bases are TGCGCCAGCAGTCATCCGAAAAGGACAGGGCCCTATGGCTACACCTTC. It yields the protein CASSHPKRTGPYGYTF.

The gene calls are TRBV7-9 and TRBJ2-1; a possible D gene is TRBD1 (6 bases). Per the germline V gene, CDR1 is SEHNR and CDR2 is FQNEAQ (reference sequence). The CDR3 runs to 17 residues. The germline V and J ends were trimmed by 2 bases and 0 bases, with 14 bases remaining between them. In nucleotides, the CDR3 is TGTGCCAGCAGCTTAAGGCCCGGGGACATCTCCTACAATGAGCAGTTCTTC. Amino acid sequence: CASSLRPGDISYNEQFF.

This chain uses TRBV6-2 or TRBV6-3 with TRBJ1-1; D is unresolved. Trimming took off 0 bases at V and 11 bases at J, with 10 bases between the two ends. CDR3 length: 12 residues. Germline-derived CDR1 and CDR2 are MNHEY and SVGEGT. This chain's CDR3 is CASSYSTQRAFF. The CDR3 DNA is TGTGCCAGCAGTTACTCGACGCAGAGGGCTTTCTTT.

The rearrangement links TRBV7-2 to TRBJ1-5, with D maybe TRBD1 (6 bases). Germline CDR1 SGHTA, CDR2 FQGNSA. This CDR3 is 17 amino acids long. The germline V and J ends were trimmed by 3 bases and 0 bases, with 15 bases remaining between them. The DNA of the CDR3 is TGTGCCAGCAGCTTGGACAGCCTGGCTTATAGCAATCAGCCCCAGCATTTT. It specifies CASSLDSLAYSNQPQHF.

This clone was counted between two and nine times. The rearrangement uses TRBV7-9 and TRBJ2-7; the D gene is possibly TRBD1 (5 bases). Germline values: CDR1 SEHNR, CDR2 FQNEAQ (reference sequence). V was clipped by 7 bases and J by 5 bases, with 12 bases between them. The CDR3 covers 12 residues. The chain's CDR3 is CASTESQDEQYF. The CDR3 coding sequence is TGTGCCAGCACCGAGTCACAGGACGAGCAGTACTTC. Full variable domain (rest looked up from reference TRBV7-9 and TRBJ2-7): DTGVSQNPRHKITKRGQNVTFRCDPISEHNRLYWYRQTLGQGPEFLTYFQNEAQLEKSRLLSDRFSAERPKGSFSTLEIQRTEQGDSAMYLCASTESQDEQYFGPGTRLTVT.

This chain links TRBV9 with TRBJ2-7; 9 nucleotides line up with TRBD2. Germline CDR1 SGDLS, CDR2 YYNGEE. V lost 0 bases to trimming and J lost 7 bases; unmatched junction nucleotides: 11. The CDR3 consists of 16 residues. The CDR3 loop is CASSVGVAGGLWEQYF. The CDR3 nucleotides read TGTGCCAGCAGCGTAGGAGTGGCGGGGGGGCTATGGGAGCAGTACTTC.

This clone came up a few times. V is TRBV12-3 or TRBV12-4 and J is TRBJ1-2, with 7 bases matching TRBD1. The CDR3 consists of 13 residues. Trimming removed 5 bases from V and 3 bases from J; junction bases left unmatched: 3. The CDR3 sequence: CASSKTGYYGYTF. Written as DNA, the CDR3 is TGTGCCAGCAGTAAGACAGGGTACTATGGCTACACCTTC.